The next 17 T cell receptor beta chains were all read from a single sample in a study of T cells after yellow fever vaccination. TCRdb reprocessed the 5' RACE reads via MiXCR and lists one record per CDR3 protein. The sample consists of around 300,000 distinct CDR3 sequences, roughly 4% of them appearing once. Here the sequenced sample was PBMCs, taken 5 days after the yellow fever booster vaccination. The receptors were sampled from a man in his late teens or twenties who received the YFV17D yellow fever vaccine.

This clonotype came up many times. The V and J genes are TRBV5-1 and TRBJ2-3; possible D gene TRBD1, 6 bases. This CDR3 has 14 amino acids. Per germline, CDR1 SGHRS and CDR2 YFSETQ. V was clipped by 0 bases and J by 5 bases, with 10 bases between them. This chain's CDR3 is CASSLEGGEDTQYF. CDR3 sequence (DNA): TGCGCCAGCAGCTTGGAAGGGGGTGAAGATACGCAGTATTTT.

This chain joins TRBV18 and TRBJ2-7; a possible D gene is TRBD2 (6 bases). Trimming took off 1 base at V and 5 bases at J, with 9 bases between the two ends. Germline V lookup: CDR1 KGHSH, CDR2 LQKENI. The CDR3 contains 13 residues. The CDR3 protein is CASSPRGGDEQYV. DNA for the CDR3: TGTGCCAGCTCACCACGAGGAGGGGACGAGCAGTACGTC.

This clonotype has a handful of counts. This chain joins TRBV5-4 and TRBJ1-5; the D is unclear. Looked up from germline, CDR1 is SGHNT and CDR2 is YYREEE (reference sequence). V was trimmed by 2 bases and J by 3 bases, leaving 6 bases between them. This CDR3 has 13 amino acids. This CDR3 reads CASSFGDNQPQHF. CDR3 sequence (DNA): TGTGCCAGCAGCTTCGGAGACAATCAGCCCCAGCATTTT.

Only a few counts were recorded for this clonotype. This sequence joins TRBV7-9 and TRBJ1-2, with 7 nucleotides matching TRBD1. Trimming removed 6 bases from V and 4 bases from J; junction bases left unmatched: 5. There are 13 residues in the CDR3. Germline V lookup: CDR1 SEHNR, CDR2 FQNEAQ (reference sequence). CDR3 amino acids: CASSWDSSYGYTF. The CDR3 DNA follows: TGTGCCAGCAGTTGGGACAGTTCCTATGGCTACACCTTC.

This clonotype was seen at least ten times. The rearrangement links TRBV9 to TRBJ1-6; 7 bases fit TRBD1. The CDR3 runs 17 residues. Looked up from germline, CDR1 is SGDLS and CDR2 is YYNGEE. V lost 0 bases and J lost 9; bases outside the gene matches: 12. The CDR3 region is CASSVDGSGTEASPLHF. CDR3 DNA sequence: TGTGCCAGCAGCGTAGACGGCTCCGGGACAGAGGCTTCACCCCTCCACTTT.

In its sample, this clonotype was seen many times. CDR3 sequence: CASSSGQGGGYTF. CDR3 DNA: TGCGCCAGCAGCTCCGGACAGGGTGGTGGCTACACCTTC. V is TRBV5-1 and J is TRBJ1-2, with TRBD1 matching 8 bases. Trimming at V came to 3 bases and at J to 7 bases, leaving 5 bases not matched to a gene. CDR1 SGHRS and CDR2 YFSETQ come from the germline V gene. The CDR3 loop spans 13 amino acids.

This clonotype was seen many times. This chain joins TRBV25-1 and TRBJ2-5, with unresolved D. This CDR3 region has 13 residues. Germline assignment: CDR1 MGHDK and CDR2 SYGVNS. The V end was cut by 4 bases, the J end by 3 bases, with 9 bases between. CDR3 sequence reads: CASSGRAKETQYF. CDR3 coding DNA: TGTGCCAGCAGTGGCCGGGCGAAAGAGACCCAGTACTTC.

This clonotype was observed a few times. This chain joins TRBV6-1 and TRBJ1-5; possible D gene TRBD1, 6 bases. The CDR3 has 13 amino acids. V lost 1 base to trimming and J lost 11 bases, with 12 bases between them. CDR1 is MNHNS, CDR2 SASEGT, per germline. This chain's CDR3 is CASSEGGALAQHF. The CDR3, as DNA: TGTGCCAGCAGTGAAGGGGGGGCCTTGGCCCAGCATTTT.

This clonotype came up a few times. This chain's CDR3 is CASSLASSRGYQETQYF. The CDR3 region has the DNA TGTGCCAGCAGCTTAGCCTCCTCGCGGGGGTACCAAGAGACCCAGTACTTC. The chain links TRBV7-2 to TRBJ2-5; 7 bases are shared with TRBD2. V was pared by 0 bases and J by 0 bases, with 7 bases of the junction left unmatched. CDR1 is SGHTA, CDR2 FQGNSA, per germline. The CDR3 runs 17 residues.

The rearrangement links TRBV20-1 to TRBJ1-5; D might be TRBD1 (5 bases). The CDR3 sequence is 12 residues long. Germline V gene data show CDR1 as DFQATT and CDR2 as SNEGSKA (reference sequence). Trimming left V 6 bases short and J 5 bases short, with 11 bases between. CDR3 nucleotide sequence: TGCAGTGCGCAGGGCACCGATCAGCCCCAGCATTTT. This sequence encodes CSAQGTDQPQHF.

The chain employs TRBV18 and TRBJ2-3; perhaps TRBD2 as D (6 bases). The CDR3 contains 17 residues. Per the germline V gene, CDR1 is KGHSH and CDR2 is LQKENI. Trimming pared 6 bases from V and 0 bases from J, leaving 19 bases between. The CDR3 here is CASSPYLGGYSTDTQYF. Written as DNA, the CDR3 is TGTGCCAGCTCCCCATATTTGGGGGGTTACAGCACAGATACGCAGTATTTT.

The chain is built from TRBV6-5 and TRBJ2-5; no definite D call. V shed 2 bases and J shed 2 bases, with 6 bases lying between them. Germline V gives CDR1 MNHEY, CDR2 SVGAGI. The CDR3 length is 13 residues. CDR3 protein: CASSYDVQETQYF. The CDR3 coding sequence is TGTGCCAGCAGTTACGACGTTCAAGAGACCCAGTACTTC.

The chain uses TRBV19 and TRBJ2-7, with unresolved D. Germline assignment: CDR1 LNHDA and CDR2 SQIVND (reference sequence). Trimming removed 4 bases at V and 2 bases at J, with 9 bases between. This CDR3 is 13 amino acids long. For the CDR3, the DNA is TGTGCCAGTAGTACCGGGCGTACCTACGAGCAGTACTTC. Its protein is CASSTGRTYEQYF.

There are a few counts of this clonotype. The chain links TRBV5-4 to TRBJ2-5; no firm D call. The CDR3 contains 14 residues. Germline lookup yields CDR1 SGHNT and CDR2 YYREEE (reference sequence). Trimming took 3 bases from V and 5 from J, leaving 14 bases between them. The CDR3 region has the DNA TGTGCCAGCAGCTCCCCCCGCGGTGAGGAGACCCAGTACTTC. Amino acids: CASSSPRGEETQYF.

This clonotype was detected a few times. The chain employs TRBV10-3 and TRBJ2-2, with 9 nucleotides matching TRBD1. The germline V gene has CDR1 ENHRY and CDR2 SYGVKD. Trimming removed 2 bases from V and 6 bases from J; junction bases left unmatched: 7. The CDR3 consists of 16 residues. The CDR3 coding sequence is TGTGCCATCAGTGAGGGACAGGGGATCGTGGCCGGGGAGCTGTTTTTT. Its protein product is CAISEGQGIVAGELFF.

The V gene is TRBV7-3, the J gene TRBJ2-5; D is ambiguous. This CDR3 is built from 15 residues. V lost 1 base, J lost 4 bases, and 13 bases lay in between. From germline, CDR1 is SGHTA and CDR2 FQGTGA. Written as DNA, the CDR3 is TGTGCCAGCAGCTTAAATCCTGGCAGAGCAGAGACCCAGTACTTC. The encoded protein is CASSLNPGRAETQYF.

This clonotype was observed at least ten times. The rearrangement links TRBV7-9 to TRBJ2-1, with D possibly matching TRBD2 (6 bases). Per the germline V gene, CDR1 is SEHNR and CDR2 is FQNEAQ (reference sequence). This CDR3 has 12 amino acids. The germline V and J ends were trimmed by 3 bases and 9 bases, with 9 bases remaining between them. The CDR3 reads CASSFWGVEQFF. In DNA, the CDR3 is TGTGCCAGCAGCTTCTGGGGGGTTGAGCAGTTCTTC.